What follows are 14 T cell receptor beta chains derived from one specimen sequenced in a study of cytomegalovirus exposure and HLA in healthy donors. With 60 Vbeta and 13 Jbeta primers, the PCR was carried out. Sequencing was performed with immunoSEQ multiplex PCR; in TCRdb, only in-frame clones are kept and a portion is missing. Recorded for this sample: 75,000 to 95,000 clones. Sequenced: PBMCs. The receptors come from a man under 40 in good health and CMV-seronegative.

The rearrangement uses TRBV5-1 and TRBJ1-1, with a tentative D call TRBD1 (5 bases). The germline V gene has CDR1 SGHRS and CDR2 YFSETQ. Trimming took off 4 bases at V and 7 bases at J, with 11 bases between the two ends. The length of the CDR3 is 12 residues. The CDR3 loop reads CASSPRVGEAFF. CDR3 bases: TGCGCCAGCAGCCCCAGGGTCGGTGAAGCTTTCTTT.

The genes are TRBV18 and TRBJ1-1, with a tentative D call TRBD1 (6 bases). Germline CDR1 is KGHSH and CDR2 is LQKENI. This CDR3 contains 16 residues. The V end was cut by 0 bases, the J end by 0 bases, with 11 bases between. This chain's CDR3 is CASSPPQGSLNTEAFF. The CDR3 coding sequence is TGTGCCAGCTCACCACCACAGGGATCTTTGAACACTGAAGCTTTCTTT.

V and J are TRBV2 and TRBJ1-2; no definite D call. The CDR3 loop spans 12 amino acids. V dropped 8 bases and J dropped 4 bases, with 11 bases sitting between them. Germline V gene lookup returns CDR1 SNHLY and CDR2 FYNNEI. The CDR3 coding sequence is TGTGCCAGCCTTCCCCCGTCCTATGGCTACACCTTC. Its protein is CASLPPSYGYTF.

The rearrangement links TRBV5-1 to TRBJ2-5; 9 bases line up with TRBD2. This CDR3 spans 14 amino acids. Trimming at V came to 3 bases and at J to 5 bases, leaving 5 bases not matched to a gene. Germline V gene lookup returns CDR1 SGHRS and CDR2 YFSETQ. In nucleotides, the CDR3 is TGCGCCAGCAGCTCTAGCGGGATGGGGGAGACCCAGTACTTC. Its translation is CASSSSGMGETQYF.

The chain carries TRBV5-1 and TRBJ2-7; a weak D match, TRBD1 (5 bases). Germline V gene lookup returns CDR1 SGHRS and CDR2 YFSETQ. Trimming pared 4 bases from V and 4 bases from J, leaving 9 bases between. This CDR3 comprises 12 residues. CDR3 coding DNA: TGCGCCAGCAGCAAAGACAGTTACGAGCAGTACTTC. This codes for CASSKDSYEQYF.

The chain combines TRBV7-8 with TRBJ1-3; tentatively, D is TRBD1 (5 bases). In germline, CDR1 is SGHVS, CDR2 FQNEAQ. The V end lost 8 bases, the J end lost 0 bases, and 8 bases lay between the germline ends. CDR3 length: 13 residues. The CDR3 loop reads CASRGGSGNTIYF. The DNA of the CDR3 is TGTGCCAGCCGGGGGGGCTCTGGAAACACCATATATTTT.

The chain employs TRBV19 and TRBJ1-5, with D perhaps TRBD1 (5 bases). CDR1 and CDR2 (germline): LNHDA, SQIVND (reference sequence). Between the trimmed V and J ends, which lost 0 bases and 0 bases, there was a span of 9 bases. This CDR3 has 16 residues. CDR3 sequence (DNA): TGTGCCAGTAGTATAGAGGGGCGATATAGCAATCAGCCCCAGCATTTT. Encoded protein: CASSIEGRYSNQPQHF.

The gene calls are TRBV2 and TRBJ2-5; possibly TRBD2 for D (5 bases). V gave up 5 bases and J gave up 0 bases, with 13 bases separating them. Per germline, CDR1 SNHLY and CDR2 FYNNEI. This CDR3 has 15 amino acids. The CDR3 nucleotides read TGTGCCAGCAGTCCGCGGAGGCAGTACCAAGAGACCCAGTACTTC. The encoded protein is CASSPRRQYQETQYF.

The J gene is TRBJ2-2, the V gene TRBV27; D is unclear. Germline V gives CDR1 MNHEY, CDR2 SMNVEV (reference sequence). CDR3 length: 13 amino acids. V was clipped by 3 bases and J by 6 bases, with 8 bases between them. CDR3 bases: TGTGCCAGCAGTTTGAGGCTATCCGGGGAGCTGTTTTTT. Translated, it gives CASSLRLSGELFF.

The chain employs TRBV6-5 and TRBJ2-1, with TRBD1 identical over 10 bases. V lost 6 bases, J lost 8 bases, and 7 bases stayed unmatched. The length of the CDR3 is 14 residues. CDR1 MNHEY and CDR2 SVGAGI come from the germline V gene. The CDR3 DNA follows: TGTGCCAGCAGCCGGGACAGGGGCGGGTATGAGCAGTTCTTC. Its protein product is CASSRDRGGYEQFF.

The chain couples TRBV5-1 to TRBJ1-4; D is perhaps TRBD1 (5 bases). Germline loops: CDR1 SGHRS, CDR2 YFSETQ. Trimming removed 4 bases from V and 8 bases from J, with 12 bases in between. The CDR3 loop spans 13 amino acids. CDR3 loop: CASSAGHVEKLFF. The CDR3 nucleotides are TGCGCCAGCAGCGCTGGACACGTCGAAAAACTGTTTTTT.

The chain has TRBV28 and TRBJ1-6, with D perhaps TRBD1 (6 bases). CDR1 and CDR2 from the germline V gene are MDHEN and SYDVKM. Trimming left V 6 bases short and J 8 bases short, with 29 bases between. The CDR3 covers 19 residues. The CDR3 DNA reads as TGTGCCAGCAGGCACCCCTATTCCTCCGCCGGGACATTGTATTCACCCCTCCACTTT. It encodes CASRHPYSSAGTLYSPLHF.

This chain connects TRBV4-3 to TRBJ2-1, with a tentative D call TRBD1 (5 bases). CDR1 LGHNA and CDR2 YSLEER come from the germline V gene. V gave up 5 bases and J gave up 3 bases, with 23 bases separating them. CDR3 size: 18 residues. CDR3 coding DNA: TGCGCCAGCAGCAAGTTGCTTTTTACAGGTCCCCTCTACAATGAGCAGTTCTTC. Residues: CASSKLLFTGPLYNEQFF.

The chain recombines TRBV11-3 with TRBJ2-1, with D perhaps TRBD1 (6 bases). V was clipped by 1 base and J by 1 base, with 8 bases between them. Germline loops: CDR1 SGHNT, CDR2 YENEEA. This CDR3 has 15 residues. CDR3 in amino acids: CASSLGGTSYNEQFF. In DNA, the CDR3 is TGTGCCAGCAGCTTAGGAGGGACATCCTACAATGAGCAGTTCTTC.